The rows below give T cell receptor beta chains drawn from one sample of a study of cytomegalovirus exposure and HLA in healthy donors. Sequencing was performed with immunoSEQ multiplex PCR; in TCRdb, only in-frame clones are kept and a portion is missing. Of some 110,000 clones listed, more than 70% are singletons. The sample consisted of PBMCs. Source of these receptors: a man aged 45-60 years in good health and CMV-seropositive. CDR3s include the opening cysteine and the closing phenylalanine or tryptophan. D genes are given only for firm matches. Size is stated for part of the rows, as once, few or many counts, or as a class when the clone is expanded.

V	D	J	size	DNA	CDR3
TRBV7-9	-	TRBJ2-2	-	TGTGCCAGCAGCCCCCGCGTAGTTACGAACACCGGGGAGCTGTTTTTT	CASSPRVVTNTGELFF
TRBV5-4	-	TRBJ2-3	-	TGTGCCAGCAGCTTGGGGGGGCGCACAGATACGCAGTATTTT	CASSLGGRTDTQYF
TRBV4-3	TRBD2	TRBJ2-5	-	TGCGCCAGCAGCTGGGGACTAGCGGGGGGACAAGAGACCCAGTACTTC	CASSWGLAGGQETQYF
TRBV13	-	TRBJ1-1	-	TGTGCCAGCAGCCCGCGGCGGGGGGCTGAAGCTTTCTTT	CASSPRRGAEAFF
TRBV27	-	TRBJ2-3	-	TGTGCCAGCAGTTTCGGGAGTAGCACAGATACGCAGTATTTT	CASSFGSSTDTQYF
TRBV7-2	TRBD2	TRBJ2-1	-	TGTGCCAGCAGCTTAGGGGGGACTAGCGCGAACAATGAGCAGTTCTTC	CASSLGGTSANNEQFF
TRBV29-1	TRBD1	TRBJ2-5	-	TGCAGCGTTACAGGGGGCGCGGAGACCCAGTACTTC	CSVTGGAETQYF
TRBV10-2	-	TRBJ2-6	-	TGCGCCAGCAGCCTCAGGCGTGGGGCCAACGTCCTGACTTTC	CASSLRRGANVLTF
TRBV5-5	-	TRBJ2-7	-	TGTGCCAGCAGCTTGAGTTTTGGACTCTACGAGCAGTACTTC	CASSLSFGLYEQYF
TRBV18	-	TRBJ2-7	-	TGTGCCAGCTCACCCCTGGCAGGAACCTACGAGCAGTACTTC	CASSPLAGTYEQYF
TRBV9	-	TRBJ1-2	-	TGTGCCAGCACCAGTGCAATTGGGGCCTATGGCTACACCTTC	CASTSAIGAYGYTF
TRBV7-2	TRBD1	TRBJ1-3	-	TGTGCCAGCAGCTCCCTGGACAGGGCTGCTGGAAACACCATATATTTT	CASSSLDRAAGNTIYF
TRBV6-5	-	TRBJ2-5	-	TGTGCCAGCAGGGGAGAAGAGACCCAGTACTTC	CASRGEETQYF
TRBV19	TRBD2	TRBJ2-5	-	TGTGCCAGTAGTATTGGGGGACTAGCGGGAGGAAGGGAGACCCAGTACTTC	CASSIGGLAGGRETQYF
TRBV7-9	-	TRBJ1-6	-	TGTGCCAGCACCATCGGGGATTCACCCCTCCACTTT	CASTIGDSPLHF
TRBV28	TRBD1	TRBJ2-2	-	TGTGCCAGCAGGGGGACAGGGGTCGGGGAGCTGTTTTTT	CASRGTGVGELFF
TRBV7-8	-	TRBJ2-3	once	TGTGCCAGCAATCTCGGTCGGGGGGATACGCAGTATTTT	CASNLGRGDTQYF
TRBV2	-	TRBJ2-2	-	TGTGCCAGCAGTGAAGCGTTAGCGGCGGTGTGGGGGAGGAGAAACACCGGGGAGCTGTTTTTT	CASSEALAAVWGRRNTGELFF
TRBV28	-	TRBJ1-4	-	TGTGCCAGCAGTTTACTTGGCAGAGGTAATGAAAAACTGTTTTTT	CASSLLGRGNEKLFF
TRBV2	TRBD1	TRBJ1-2	-	TGTGCCAGCAGCGACAGGGGGCTGAATGGCTACACCTTC	CASSDRGLNGYTF
TRBV5-5	-	TRBJ1-5	-	TGTGCCAGCAGCTCGAATCAGGGTGTCAATCAGCCCCAGCATTTT	CASSSNQGVNQPQHF
TRBV19	TRBD2	TRBJ2-2	-	TGTGCCACAAGACTAGCGGGGACAAGAAACACCGGGGAGCTGTTTTTT	CATRLAGTRNTGELFF
TRBV29-1	-	TRBJ2-7	few	TGCAGCGTTCGGGATATCTACGAGCAGTACTTC	CSVRDIYEQYF
TRBV2	-	TRBJ2-5	-	TGTGCCAGCGCGTCGGGGGAGACCCAGTACTTC	CASASGETQYF
TRBV7-2	TRBD2	TRBJ2-7	-	TGTGCCAGCAGCCCCACTAGCGGGGCGGCGGAAGAGCAGTACTTC	CASSPTSGAAEEQYF
TRBV7-2	TRBD2	TRBJ2-1	-	TGTGCCAGCAGCTTAGGCTCGGGGGGGGTCTACAATGAGCAGTTCTTC	CASSLGSGGVYNEQFF
TRBV7-9	-	TRBJ2-1	-	TGTGCCAGCAGCGTAGGAGGGTCCCAGTTCTTC	CASSVGGSQFF
TRBV2	TRBD2	TRBJ2-1	-	TGTGCCAGCAGCTCGGGACTAGCGGGAGGTTTCCTCGATGAGCAGTTCTTC	CASSSGLAGGFLDEQFF
TRBV5-1	-	TRBJ1-3	-	TGCGCCACCCTGAGGGTAAAATCGGACACCATATATTTT	CATLRVKSDTIYF
TRBV6-5	-	TRBJ2-1	-	TGTGCCAGCAGTTACGTGGAGGGTCGAAATGAGCAGTTCTTC	CASSYVEGRNEQFF
TRBV27	-	TRBJ1-6	-	TGTGCCAGCACCACAGGGATTTCACCCCTCCACTTT	CASTTGISPLHF
TRBV10-1	TRBD2	TRBJ2-2	-	TGCGCCAGCAGTGAATCCTTGAGCAGCGGGGGGCAAGACGGGGAGCTGTTTTTT	CASSESLSSGGQDGELFF
TRBV21-1	-	TRBJ2-1	-	TGTGCCAGCAACCCGTACAGACAGGGCGGGACTAGCGATTGGGAGCAGTTCTTC	CASNPYRQGGTSDWEQFF
TRBV21-1	-	TRBJ2-1	once	TGTGCCAGCAGCAAAGAGGCTAGCGGGGCCTACAATGAGCAGTTCTTC	CASSKEASGAYNEQFF
TRBV11-2	TRBD2	TRBJ2-7	few	TGTGCCAGCAGCTTAGGACTAGCGGGACGCTCCTACGAGCAGTACTTC	CASSLGLAGRSYEQYF
TRBV29-1	TRBD1	TRBJ2-1	-	TGCAGCGTTCAAGCCGACAGGGGATACAATGAGCAGTTCTTC	CSVQADRGYNEQFF
TRBV5-1	-	TRBJ2-5	-	TGCGCCAGCAGCCTTGGACAGCAAGAGACCCAGTACTTC	CASSLGQQETQYF
TRBV7-6	-	TRBJ2-1	-	TGTGCCAGCAGCTTAGCGGCTAACTACTACAATGAGCAGTTCTTC	CASSLAANYYNEQFF
TRBV25-1	TRBD1	TRBJ1-4	few	TGTGCCAGCAGTGAATACAGGACAGGAGATGAAAAACTGTTTTTT	CASSEYRTGDEKLFF
TRBV11-3	TRBD1	TRBJ1-2	few	TGTGCCAGCTCGACAGGGGGGGGCTACACCTTC	CASSTGGGYTF
TRBV5-4	-	TRBJ2-6	-	TGTGCCAGCAGCTCCCCAGGGTTCGGGGCCAACGTCCTGACTTTC	CASSSPGFGANVLTF
TRBV5-6	-	TRBJ2-4	-	TGTGCCAGCAGCACACAGGGCAAGGCCAAAAACATTCAGTACTTC	CASSTQGKAKNIQYF
TRBV5-4	-	TRBJ2-2	-	TGTGCCAGCAGGGGGGGAGGGACAGGGAACACCGGGGAGCTGTTTTTT	CASRGGGTGNTGELFF
TRBV10-3	TRBD2	TRBJ2-3	-	TGTGCCATCAGTGAGGGACTAGCGGGGAGCACAGATACGCAGTATTTT	CAISEGLAGSTDTQYF
TRBV18	TRBD2	TRBJ2-7	-	TGTGCCAGCTCACCATTTAGCGGGAGAACCTACGAGCAGTACTTC	CASSPFSGRTYEQYF
TRBV4-1	TRBD1	TRBJ2-2	few	TGCGCCAGCAGCCTGGGACAGGGGAACACCGGGGAGCTGTTTTTT	CASSLGQGNTGELFF
TRBV5-4	TRBD1	TRBJ2-3	-	TGTGCCAGCAGCCTCCGGACAGGGAGTACAGATACGCAGTATTTT	CASSLRTGSTDTQYF
TRBV2	TRBD1	TRBJ2-1	once	TGTGCCAGCAGGGGTGACAGGGGATCCTACAATGAGCAGTTCTTC	CASRGDRGSYNEQFF
TRBV5-4	-	TRBJ1-4	-	TGTGCCAGCAGCCGGGGAGGGAGTCTAACTAATGAAAAACTGTTTTTT	CASSRGGSLTNEKLFF
TRBV15	-	TRBJ1-2	-	TGTGCCACCAGCGGGGGGGTTGGCTACACCTTC	CATSGGVGYTF
TRBV28	-	TRBJ2-2	once	TGTGCCAGCAGGTCCGGGACACTCACCGGGGAGCTGTTTTTT	CASRSGTLTGELFF
TRBV27	TRBD1	TRBJ2-5	-	TGTGCCAGCAGCACAGCACAGGGGGAACACCAAGAGACCCAGTACTTC	CASSTAQGEHQETQYF
TRBV5-1	TRBD1	TRBJ2-3	-	TGCGCCAGCAGCTCTGGACAGGGGGCCGATACGCAGTATTTT	CASSSGQGADTQYF
TRBV5-4	-	TRBJ2-7	-	TGTGCCAGCAGCTTGTGGTCCAGGGTCGACGAGCAGTACTTC	CASSLWSRVDEQYF